The 20 T cell receptor beta chains reported below all come from one sample, sequenced in a study of shared clonotypes between healthy human individuals. Method: immunoSEQ multiplex PCR; TCRdb's copy keeps in-frame clones and lacks some. The sample lists around 510,000 clones, roughly four fifths occurring once. The sample taken for sequencing was PBMCs. The origin of the receptors is a woman between 35 and 50 years old in good health. Some clones in this sample may be carry-over from other donors' samples.

The rearrangement joins TRBV27 to TRBJ2-1, with a weak D call TRBD2 (6 bases). Germline V gene lookup returns CDR1 MNHEY and CDR2 SMNVEV (reference sequence). The CDR3 totals 15 residues. V was cut by 5 bases and J by 6 bases, with 17 bases left in between. In DNA, the CDR3 is TGTGCCAGCAGTCCCGGTCGAGGAGGGCCCAATGAGCAGTTCTTC. Protein: CASSPGRGGPNEQFF.

The sample holds a few counts of this clone. The chain couples TRBV18 to TRBJ2-7; D uncertain. V shed 4 bases and J shed 3 bases, with 10 bases lying between them. This CDR3 comprises 13 residues. In germline, CDR1 is KGHSH, CDR2 LQKENI. DNA of the CDR3: TGTGCCAGCTCACTTGACGCCATCTACGAGCAGTACTTC. Its translation: CASSLDAIYEQYF.

This chain connects TRBV11-3 to TRBJ2-5, with D unresolved. The ends were cut back, 3 bases at V and 3 bases at J, with 11 bases in the middle. There are 14 residues in the CDR3. CDR1 and CDR2 (germline): SGHNT, YENEEA. For the CDR3, the DNA is TGTGCCAGCAGCTTGGGCCCCTCTGAAGAGACCCAGTACTTC. Protein product: CASSLGPSEETQYF.

A few counts support this clone. A read error is possible here, since a much larger clone lies one base away. The rearrangement uses TRBV25-1 and TRBJ1-1; perhaps TRBD1 as D (6 bases). The V end lost 6 bases, the J end lost 3 bases, and 14 bases lay between the germline ends. The CDR3 contains 14 residues. Germline V gene data show CDR1 as MGHDK and CDR2 as SYGVNS. The CDR3 nucleotides are TGTGCCAGCAGGGGGACTCCAGGGGACACTGAAGCTTTCTTT. Its protein is CASRGTPGDTEAFF.

The CDR3 bases are TGCGCCAGCAGCCAAGGCCCAACAGGGGCAGATACGCAGTATTTT. Amino acids: CASSQGPTGADTQYF. The chain has TRBV4-1 and TRBJ2-3; TRBD1 aligns across 7 bases. V was pared by 1 base and J by 4 bases, with 5 bases of the junction left unmatched. Germline CDR1 MGHRA, CDR2 YSYEKL. CDR3 length: 15 residues.

This clone came up a few times. DNA for the CDR3: TGTGCCAGCAGTTTACCAGGGGGCTATGGCTACACCTTC. Its protein is CASSLPGGYGYTF. The rearrangement uses TRBV27 and TRBJ1-2; 7 bases match TRBD1. Germline CDR1 reads MNHEY; CDR2 reads SMNVEV (reference sequence). The CDR3 runs 13 residues. Germline trimming cut 2 bases from V and 4 bases from J; bases unmatched to any gene: 1.

A few counts support this clone. Being one base from a much bigger clone, this may be a read error. Other DNA sequences from this sample encode an identical CDR3 as well. The chain joins TRBV25-1 to TRBJ2-2; perhaps TRBD1 as D (5 bases). Germline loops: CDR1 MGHDK, CDR2 SYGVNS. With 5 bases removed from V and 4 bases from J, the gap between germline ends came to 11 bases. The CDR3 loop spans 14 amino acids. The CDR3 bases are TGTGCCAGCAGTCTGCAGGGTAGCACCGGGGAGCTGTTTTTT. Translation: CASSLQGSTGELFF.

This clone was detected only once. This chain joins TRBV6-6 and TRBJ2-7, with D hard to call. V lost 8 bases and J 2 bases, leaving 13 bases between the germline ends. Per the germline V gene, CDR1 is MNHNY and CDR2 is SVGAGI (reference sequence). The CDR3 is 13 amino acids. CDR3 bases: TGTGCCAGCCGTAGCCCCGGCACCTACGAGCAGTACTTC. It specifies CASRSPGTYEQYF.

This sequence joins TRBV5-1 and TRBJ2-1, with 9 bases lining up with TRBD2. V was pared by 5 bases and J by 9 bases, with 15 bases of the junction left unmatched. Germline CDR1 SGHRS, CDR2 YFSETQ. This CDR3 comprises 16 residues. This CDR3 reads CASRNDWASGTSEQFF. CDR3 coding DNA: TGCGCCAGCAGAAACGACTGGGCTAGCGGGACCTCTGAGCAGTTCTTC.

Comment on this clone: A clone one base away is much larger, so this may be a read error. The V call is TRBV7-2, the J call TRBJ2-5; D not resolved. The CDR3 has 13 amino acids. V lost 1 base to trimming and J lost 0 bases, with 3 bases between them. The germline gives CDR1 SGHTA, CDR2 FQGNSA. CDR3 in DNA: TGTGCCAGCAGCTTAGATTACCAAGAGACCCAGTACTTC. Residues: CASSLDYQETQYF.

V gene TRBV30 combines with J gene TRBJ1-6; tentatively, D is TRBD1 (6 bases). Trimming pared 8 bases from V and 10 bases from J, leaving 15 bases between. CDR1 is GTSNPN, CDR2 SVGIG, per germline (reference sequence). CDR3 length: 12 amino acids. CDR3 nucleotide sequence: TGTGCCGGGGCAGGGGCTAACTCACCCCTCCACTTT. It encodes CAGAGANSPLHF.

The chain links TRBV27 to TRBJ1-1, with 12 bases that match TRBD1. CDR1 and CDR2 from the germline V gene are MNHEY and SMNVEV (reference sequence). Trimming took 5 bases from V and 14 from J; bases not matched to a gene: 15. The CDR3 loop spans 15 amino acids. This CDR3 is CASSLGGQGAPSVFF. CDR3 coding DNA: TGTGCCAGCAGTCTTGGGGGACAGGGGGCTCCCAGTGTCTTCTTT.

The chain uses TRBV27 and TRBJ1-4, with D hard to call. Germline loops: CDR1 MNHEY, CDR2 SMNVEV (reference sequence). This CDR3 has 15 amino acids. The V and J ends lost 8 bases and 2 bases respectively, with 15 bases between them. The CDR3 spells CASPSHRRTNEKLFF. CDR3 nucleotides: TGTGCCAGCCCTTCCCACAGACGCACTAATGAAAAACTGTTTTTT.

This clone was seen just once. This chain joins TRBV7-2 and TRBJ2-5; 8 nucleotides align to TRBD1. The V gene end was trimmed by 5 bases and the J gene end by 5 bases; junction bases not matched to a gene: 13. Germline loops: CDR1 SGHTA, CDR2 FQGNSA. This CDR3 spans 16 amino acids. The CDR3 DNA reads TGTGCCAGCAGCGCCCCGGGACAGGTGCGACGGGAGACCCAGTACTTC. Residues: CASSAPGQVRRETQYF. Together with reference TRBV7-2 and TRBJ2-5, the CDR3 gives the full variable domain: GAGVSQSPSNKVTEKGKDVELRCDPISGHTALYWYRQSLGQGLEFLIYFQGNSAPDKSGLPSDRFSAERTGGSVSTLTIQRTQQEDSAVYLCASSAPGQVRRETQYFGPGTRLLVL.

Concerning this clone: A far bigger clonotype differs at one base, so this is likely a read error. This chain joins TRBV30 and TRBJ1-1, with TRBD1 matching 8 bases. Germline values: CDR1 GTSNPN, CDR2 SVGIG (reference sequence). The CDR3 runs to 13 residues. V dropped 4 bases and J dropped 3; count of bases not matched to a gene: 4. CDR3 amino acids: CAWTRTGYTEAFF. CDR3 nucleotides: TGTGCCTGGACTCGGACAGGGTACACTGAAGCTTTCTTT.

The gene calls are TRBV5-1 and TRBJ2-7; 7 positions match TRBD2. Germline values: CDR1 SGHRS, CDR2 YFSETQ. The CDR3 spans 16 residues. J lost 4 bases, V lost 0 bases, and 10 bases had no gene match. The CDR3 is CASSLDDGRTDYEQYF. The CDR3 nucleotides read TGCGCCAGCAGCTTGGATGACGGGAGGACCGATTACGAGCAGTACTTC.

This clone was detected only once. The chain recombines TRBV28 with TRBJ1-3, with D hard to call. This CDR3 spans 18 amino acids. Germline V gene sequence: CDR1 MDHEN, CDR2 SYDVKM. Between the trimmed V and J ends, which lost 6 bases and 3 bases, there was a span of 24 bases. The chain's CDR3 is CASSPLGFGLPHGNTIYF. The CDR3 DNA sequence: TGTGCCAGCAGCCCCTTAGGGTTTGGTCTACCCCATGGAAACACCATATATTTT.

This clone was detected only a few times. The chain is built from TRBV18 and TRBJ1-2; TRBD1 aligns across 7 bases. The CDR3 consists of 14 residues. The ends lost 3 bases at V and 5 bases at J; junction bases unmatched: 6. The germline CDR1 and CDR2 sequences are KGHSH and LQKENI. The CDR3 DNA follows: TGTGCCAGCTCACCGTCGAGACAGGGATATGGCTACACCTTC. This translates into CASSPSRQGYGYTF.

The chain uses TRBV5-5 and TRBJ1-4, with 9 bases matching TRBD1. V was pared by 2 bases and J by 8 bases, with 7 bases of the junction left unmatched. The CDR3 totals 15 residues. The germline CDR1 and CDR2 sequences are SGHKS and YYEKEE (reference sequence). The CDR3 DNA is TGTGCCAGCAGCTTCGTGGGACAGGGACGAGAAAAACTGTTTTTT. As protein: CASSFVGQGREKLFF. Full variable domain (remainder filled in from reference TRBV5-5 and TRBJ1-4): DAGVTQSPTHLIKTRGQQVTLRCSPISGHKSVSWYQQVLGQGPQFIFQYYEKEERGRGNFPDRFSARQFPNYSSELNVNALLLGDSALYLCASSFVGQGREKLFFGSGTQLSVL.

The chain joins TRBV4-2 to TRBJ2-1; D uncertain. The germline V gene has CDR1 LGHNA and CDR2 YNFKEQ. The V end was cut by 0 bases, the J end by 4 bases, with 10 bases between. The CDR3 has 15 residues. The CDR3 loop is CASSQDPGPYNEQFF. In DNA, the CDR3 is TGTGCCAGCAGCCAAGATCCCGGACCTTACAATGAGCAGTTCTTC.